This T cell receptor beta chain was sequenced during a study of Ad26.COV2.S vaccination and SARS-CoV-2 variants. Data came from immunoSEQ multiplex PCR; TCRdb stores just in-frame clones and leaves some out. Found here are 300,000 to 400,000 clones, about 88% of them singletons; the top ten hold roughly 10%. Treatment given: around 19 received Ad26.COV2.S at low or high dose, single or two shots; 5 received placebo; per-sample allocation not given. Following the first vaccine or placebo injection, samples were taken on day 63. Germline V CDR1 and CDR2: SGHTA, FQGTGA. J lost 0 bases, V lost 6 bases, and 2 bases had no gene match. This CDR3 has 15 residues.

V and J are TRBV7-3 and TRBJ2-1; the match to TRBD2 covers 10 bases. The sequence was obtained from a person between 18 and 65 years old who received the Ad26.COV2.S COVID-19 vaccine or a placebo. Sequences were derived from peripheral blood, sampled in a trial of Ad26.COV2.S vaccine versus placebo. The CDR3 spells CASSLAGASYNEQFF. The CDR3 DNA follows: TGTGCCAGCAGTCTAGCGGGAGCCTCCTACAATGAGCAGTTCTTC.